Below are 25 T cell receptor beta chains sequenced from a single sample in a study of monozygotic twins with inflammatory bowel disease. TCRdb reanalyzed the 5' RACE reads, giving one entry per CDR3 protein sequence and no DNA. The sample holds roughly 170,000 distinct CDR3 sequences. The sample comprised blood. The receptors originated from a human donor with ulcerative colitis or Crohn's disease, or a healthy co-twin of an affected twin (not recorded which).

CDR3 in amino acids: CATSRDRGQETQYF. The chain couples TRBV15 to TRBJ2-5; TCRdb designates TRBD1, a call that cannot be tested without DNA. The CDR3 length is 14 residues. CDR1 LNHNV and CDR2 YYDKDF come from the germline V gene (reference sequence).

This chain links TRBV25-1 with TRBJ2-4. The CDR3 runs to 15 residues. CDR1 and CDR2 (germline): MGHDK, SYGVNS. The CDR3 loop is CASSEARGPKNIQYF.

CDR3 in amino acids: CASSPSGGGTYEQYF. The chain has TRBV7-3 and TRBJ2-7; TCRdb selects TRBD2, and the lack of DNA leaves this call unchecked. CDR1 is SGHTA and CDR2 is FQGTGA in the germline V gene. The CDR3 extends over 15 amino acids.

The chain's CDR3 is CASSLDADRREQYF. The rearrangement links TRBV5-5 to TRBJ2-7. This CDR3 comprises 14 residues. CDR1 is SGHKS, CDR2 YYEKEE, per germline (reference sequence).

This rearrangement joins TRBV6-5 to TRBJ1-1; TCRdb names TRBD1, which stays unverified in the absence of DNA. The germline CDR1 and CDR2 sequences are MNHEY and SVGAGI. This CDR3 contains 13 residues. CDR3 region: CASSSTVNTEAFF.

The chain has TRBV2 and TRBJ1-1; TCRdb calls TRBD1, which cannot be checked without DNA. The CDR3 extends over 12 amino acids. Germline V gene lookup returns CDR1 SNHLY and CDR2 FYNNEI. The CDR3 loop is CASSTGRTEAFF.

The chain is built from TRBV9 and TRBJ2-5; the TRBD1 assignment by TCRdb is unverifiable without DNA. This CDR3 spans 13 amino acids. Germline assignment: CDR1 SGDLS and CDR2 YYNGEE. CDR3: CASSGGGTETQYF. Full variable domain (rest looked up from reference TRBV9 and TRBJ2-5): DSGVTQTPKHLITATGQRVTLRCSPRSGDLSVYWYQQSLDQGLQFLIQYYNGEERAKGNILERFSAQQFPDLHSELNLSSLELGDSALYFCASSGGGTETQYFGPGTRLLVL.

The genes are TRBV20-1 and TRBJ1-1; TCRdb's D call of TRBD1 is untestable without DNA. Germline values: CDR1 DFQATT, CDR2 SNEGSKA (reference sequence). The CDR3 runs 15 residues. CDR3 protein: CSARGSLGAGTEAFF.

The chain uses TRBV4-1 and TRBJ1-5; the TRBD1 assignment by TCRdb is unverifiable without DNA. CDR3 length: 13 amino acids. From germline, CDR1 is MGHRA and CDR2 YSYEKL. The CDR3 here is CASSRGGNQPQHF.

The chain is built from TRBV7-2 and TRBJ2-7; lacking DNA, the TRBD1 call made by TCRdb goes unchecked. Germline-derived CDR1 and CDR2 are SGHTA and FQGNSA. The CDR3 contains 15 residues. CDR3 residues: CASSFNPGSKGEQYF.

The rearrangement uses TRBV7-2 and TRBJ2-2; the TRBD2 assignment by TCRdb is unverifiable without DNA. The CDR3 runs to 15 residues. Germline-derived CDR1 and CDR2 are SGHTA and FQGNSA. The CDR3 is CASSLEGRGSRELFF.

This chain uses TRBV24-1 with TRBJ1-4; with no DNA, the TCRdb D assignment of TRBD1 cannot be verified. The germline V gene encodes CDR1 KGHDR and CDR2 SFDVKD. This CDR3 comprises 14 residues. CDR3 amino acids: CATSVGGTTGKLFF.

The chain uses TRBV20-1 and TRBJ2-7; TCRdb calls TRBD1, which cannot be checked without DNA. Germline values: CDR1 DFQATT, CDR2 SNEGSKA (reference sequence). This CDR3 has 13 amino acids. CDR3 amino acids: CSAYPTGSYEQYF.

The J gene is TRBJ1-2, the V gene TRBV12-3 or TRBV12-4; checking the TCRdb D call of TRBD1 is not possible without DNA. This CDR3 is 14 amino acids long. The CDR3 loop is CASSLQGRFGGYTF.

V usage is TRBV15 and J usage is TRBJ1-4; the D call of TRBD1 rests on TCRdb alone, since no DNA is present to check it. The CDR3 extends over 15 amino acids. Germline CDR1 reads LNHNV; CDR2 reads YYDKDF (reference sequence). The CDR3 here is CATSSQGGYNEKLFF.

The chain employs TRBV5-1 and TRBJ1-2; the D gene TCRdb calls, TRBD1, cannot be checked with no DNA. The CDR3 has 14 residues. CDR1 is SGHRS and CDR2 is YFSETQ in the germline V gene. This CDR3 is CASSRSGGEGGYTF.

V and J are TRBV5-1 and TRBJ1-1. The CDR3 is 15 residues long. The V gene's germline CDR1 is SGHRS and CDR2 YFSETQ. The CDR3 sequence is CASSLETGGIAEAFF.

The V and J genes are TRBV14 and TRBJ2-4; TCRdb gives TRBD1 as the D gene, but with no DNA this cannot be confirmed. This CDR3 has 14 residues. Germline V gene sequence: CDR1 SGHDN, CDR2 FVKESK. The CDR3 reads CASSQGQIKNIQYF.

V usage is TRBV20-1 and J usage is TRBJ2-5. Germline V gene sequence: CDR1 DFQATT, CDR2 SNEGSKA (reference sequence). CDR3 length: 14 amino acids. The CDR3 here is CSAIDSELQETQYF.

This sequence joins TRBV28 and TRBJ2-5; TCRdb names TRBD2, which stays unverified in the absence of DNA. Germline V lookup: CDR1 MDHEN, CDR2 SYDVKM. The CDR3 loop spans 16 amino acids. CDR3: CASSFPGLPTQETQYF.

The chain carries TRBV21-1 and TRBJ1-4; TCRdb reports TRBD1, a call that lacks DNA to check it against. TRBV21-1 is marked as a pseudogene. The CDR3 runs 20 residues. CDR3 loop: CASSKAPGTGLGSTNEKLFF.

The rearrangement uses TRBV7-3 and TRBJ1-2; TCRdb selects TRBD1, and the lack of DNA leaves this call unchecked. Germline V gene lookup returns CDR1 SGHTA and CDR2 FQGTGA. This CDR3 is 15 amino acids long. The CDR3 loop is CASSLSVQGRGSYTF.

The chain carries TRBV19 and TRBJ2-2. The length of the CDR3 is 13 residues. Looked up from germline, CDR1 is LNHDA and CDR2 is SQIVND (reference sequence). CDR3 sequence reads: CASSIVGSGELFF.

The rearrangement uses TRBV5-1 and TRBJ2-3. Germline-derived CDR1 and CDR2 are SGHRS and YFSETQ. This CDR3 has 13 residues. This chain's CDR3 is CASSLGGQDTQYF. The full variable domain, completed using reference TRBV5-1 and TRBJ2-3, is KAGVTQTPRYLIKTRGQQVTLSCSPISGHRSVSWYQQTPGQGLQFLFEYFSETQRNKGNFPGRFSGRQFSNSRSEMNVSTLELGDSALYLCASSLGGQDTQYFGPGTRLTVL.

The chain employs TRBV5-1 and TRBJ2-1; TCRdb indicates TRBD2, and absent DNA this call remains unverified. The CDR3 is 15 amino acids. Germline CDR1 and CDR2: SGHRS and YFSETQ. The chain's CDR3 is CASSLGASGSNEQFF. Filled out from reference TRBV5-1 and TRBJ2-1, the complete variable domain reads KAGVTQTPRYLIKTRGQQVTLSCSPISGHRSVSWYQQTPGQGLQFLFEYFSETQRNKGNFPGRFSGRQFSNSRSEMNVSTLELGDSALYLCASSLGASGSNEQFFGPGTRLTVL.